Presented here are 11 T cell receptor beta chains from one specimen sequenced in a study of T cells expressing NK-cell markers (dated by TCRdb to the early 2020s). Library method: 5' RACE. Sequencing instrument: Illumina HiSeq 2000. Reads reprocessed by TCRdb are summarized as one entry per CDR3 protein sequence, and DNA is absent. This sample's records show 150,000 to 180,000 distinct CDR3 sequences. The ten largest account for roughly 35% of the sample. The source material was blood T cells: a sorted CD56 or NKG2C T cell subset, CD4+ or CD8+ T cells, or bulk PBMC T cells (not recorded which). The receptors stem from a woman aged 45 to 65 in good health. Donor details come from another sample of the same person, matched by shared clones.

V gene TRBV20-1 combines with J gene TRBJ2-7; TCRdb proposes TRBD1, but this gene call is untestable without DNA. Germline lookup yields CDR1 DFQATT and CDR2 SNEGSKA (reference sequence). CDR3 length equals 16 residues. This CDR3 is CSARDLRGTGPYEQYF.

The chain uses TRBV11-3 and TRBJ2-5; with no DNA, the TCRdb D assignment of TRBD1 cannot be verified. The germline CDR1 and CDR2 sequences are SGHNT and YENEEA. There are 15 residues in the CDR3. The CDR3 region is CASSLPLTGQETQYF.

The chain links TRBV5-6 to TRBJ2-1; TCRdb outputs TRBD2, but without DNA this stays unchecked. The V gene's germline CDR1 is SGHDT and CDR2 YYEEEE. The CDR3 extends over 16 amino acids. This CDR3 is CASSPWGLAGVNEQFF.

The V gene is TRBV3-1, the J gene TRBJ2-1. CDR3 length: 14 amino acids. Germline lookup yields CDR1 LGHDT and CDR2 YNNKEL (reference sequence). CDR3 amino acids: CASSQLMEIDEQFF.

The rearrangement joins TRBV2 to TRBJ2-1; TCRdb returns TRBD2, unconfirmable since there is no DNA. CDR3 length: 14 residues. Germline V CDR1 and CDR2: SNHLY, FYNNEI. The CDR3 sequence is CATSLAGGGNEQFF.

The gene calls are TRBV9 and TRBJ2-3; TCRdb's D gene call, TRBD1, goes unchecked for lack of DNA. Germline lookup yields CDR1 SGDLS and CDR2 YYNGEE. CDR3 size: 14 residues. CDR3 sequence reads: CASSPGRSTDTQYF.

The rearrangement uses TRBV28 and TRBJ2-1; there is no DNA to check the TCRdb D call of TRBD1. The germline V gene has CDR1 MDHEN and CDR2 SYDVKM. The CDR3 loop spans 16 amino acids. CDR3 residues: CASSLYTGQGENEQFF.

The chain joins TRBV7-2 to TRBJ2-1; TCRdb lists TRBD2, though no DNA is available to test this call. The V gene's germline CDR1 is SGHTA and CDR2 FQGNSA. The CDR3 covers 17 residues. The CDR3: CASSTRAGTYSYNEQFF.

This chain connects TRBV7-6 to TRBJ2-3; lacking DNA, the TRBD2 call made by TCRdb goes unchecked. Germline values: CDR1 SGHVS, CDR2 FNYEAQ. The CDR3 is 16 residues long. This chain's CDR3 is CASSLQAERPTDTQYF.

The chain uses TRBV20-1 and TRBJ2-1. The CDR3 runs to 14 residues. Germline assignment: CDR1 DFQATT and CDR2 SNEGSKA (reference sequence). The CDR3 sequence: CSASDSTLLNEQFF.

The chain is built from TRBV7-6 and TRBJ2-2. The length of the CDR3 is 16 residues. Germline values: CDR1 SGHVS, CDR2 FNYEAQ. CDR3 region: CASSLITPANTGELFF.